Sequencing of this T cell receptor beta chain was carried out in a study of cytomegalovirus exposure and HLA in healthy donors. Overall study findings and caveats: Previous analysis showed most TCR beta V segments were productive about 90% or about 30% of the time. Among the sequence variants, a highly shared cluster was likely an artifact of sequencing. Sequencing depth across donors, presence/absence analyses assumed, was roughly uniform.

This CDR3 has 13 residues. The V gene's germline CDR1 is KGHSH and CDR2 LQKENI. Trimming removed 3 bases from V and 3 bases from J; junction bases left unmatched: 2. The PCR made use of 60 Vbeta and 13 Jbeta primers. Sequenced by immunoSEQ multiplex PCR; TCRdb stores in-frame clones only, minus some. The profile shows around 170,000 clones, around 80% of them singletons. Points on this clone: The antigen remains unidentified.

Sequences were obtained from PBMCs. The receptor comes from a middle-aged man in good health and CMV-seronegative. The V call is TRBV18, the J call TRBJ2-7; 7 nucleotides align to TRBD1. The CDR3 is CASSPGQIYEQYF. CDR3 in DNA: TGTGCCAGCTCACCGGGACAGATCTACGAGCAGTACTTC.